The 12 T cell receptor beta chains given below trace back to one sample, sequenced in a study of T cell responses to AZD1222 COVID-19 vaccine. Only in-frame clones appear in the TCRdb table, and some are missing; sequencing was by immunoSEQ multiplex PCR. In the table there are 90,000 to 140,000 clones, approximately 92% of which are singletons. The input for sequencing was peripheral blood, taken 28 days after the second AZD1222 dose. These receptors were collected from an adult who received the AZD1222 COVID-19 vaccine.

The J gene is TRBJ1-6, the V gene TRBV28; 8 bases are a match to TRBD1. J lost 5 bases, V lost 3 bases, and 3 bases had no gene match. The CDR3 runs to 15 residues. Germline CDR1 reads MDHEN; CDR2 reads SYDVKM. The CDR3 DNA reads as TGTGCCAGCAGTTTGGTACAGGGGGATAATTCACCCCTCCACTTT. Translated: CASSLVQGDNSPLHF.

The chain joins TRBV2 to TRBJ1-1, with D hard to call. CDR3 size: 13 residues. Trimming stripped 5 bases from V and 4 bases from J, with 11 bases between. Germline V gene lookup returns CDR1 SNHLY and CDR2 FYNNEI. Here the CDR3 DNA reads TGTGCCAGCAGTAGCAGGTTCCTCACTGAAGCTTTCTTT. Its translation: CASSSRFLTEAFF.

The rearrangement joins TRBV7-2 to TRBJ2-1, with D unclear. The CDR3 extends over 11 amino acids. Germline V CDR1 and CDR2: SGHTA, FQGNSA. Trimming cost V 5 bases and J 12 bases, with 11 bases left between them. The CDR3 here is CASSPLSAQFF. The CDR3 DNA sequence: TGTGCCAGCAGCCCGCTGAGTGCGCAGTTCTTC.

This chain uses TRBV3-1 (or the pseudogene TRBV3-2) with TRBJ1-6; 8 bases are a match to TRBD1. The germline V gene has CDR1 LGHDT and CDR2 YNNKEL (reference sequence). CDR3 length: 17 amino acids. The ends lost 2 bases at V and 11 bases at J; junction bases unmatched: 14. The chain's CDR3 is CASSQPGTGENVAPLHF. DNA of the CDR3: TGTGCCAGCAGCCAACCTGGGACAGGCGAAAATGTAGCACCCCTCCACTTT.

The chain is built from TRBV15 and TRBJ2-1; 13 bases line up with TRBD2. Germline values: CDR1 LNHNV, CDR2 YYDKDF (reference sequence). CDR3 length equals 17 residues. V was clipped by 0 bases and J by 7 bases; unmatched bases: 6. As DNA, the CDR3 is TGTGCCACCAGCAGAGATCTCGGGACTAGCGGGATTAATGAGCAGTTCTTC. This translates into CATSRDLGTSGINEQFF.

In DNA form, the CDR3 reads TGTGCCAGCAGCCGGGCAGTGGGAGCCTACGAGCAGTACTTC. Translating it yields CASSRAVGAYEQYF. V gene TRBV14 combines with J gene TRBJ2-7, with TRBD2 as a possible D gene (5 bases). This CDR3 comprises 14 residues. Germline V gene lookup returns CDR1 SGHDN and CDR2 FVKESK. The germline V and J ends were trimmed by 4 bases and 2 bases, with 12 bases remaining between them. The full variable domain, in which reference TRBV14 and TRBJ2-7 provide the parts outside the CDR3, is EAGVTQFPSHSVIEKGQTVTLRCDPISGHDNLYWYRRVMGKEIKFLLHFVKESKQDESGMPNNRFLAERTGGTYSTLKVQPAELEDSGVYFCASSRAVGAYEQYFGPGTRLTVT.

V is TRBV30 and J is TRBJ2-7, with D perhaps TRBD2 (5 bases). The CDR3 covers 14 residues. V was clipped by 4 bases and J by 0 bases, with 13 bases between them. Germline CDR1 reads GTSNPN; CDR2 reads SVGIG (reference sequence). CDR3 DNA sequence: TGTGCCTGGACCGAGGGCTCTAGCTCCTACGAGCAGTACTTC. It yields the protein CAWTEGSSSYEQYF.

The chain links TRBV27 to TRBJ2-7, with 11 bases fitting TRBD2. The CDR3 has 15 residues. CDR1 and CDR2 (germline): MNHEY, SMNVEV (reference sequence). The ends lost 6 bases at V and 0 bases at J; junction bases unmatched: 4. CDR3 in amino acids: CASSRSGRGSYEQYF. DNA of the CDR3: TGTGCCAGCAGCCGTAGCGGGAGGGGCTCCTACGAGCAGTACTTC.

This clone was detected only a few times. The chain is built from TRBV19 and TRBJ1-6, with D unclear. The CDR3 contains 19 residues. V dropped 9 bases and J dropped 4 bases, with 28 bases sitting between them. CDR1 LNHDA and CDR2 SQIVND come from the germline V gene (reference sequence). CDR3 protein: CASSPESGSHLWYNSPLHF. The CDR3 DNA reads as TGTGCCAGCAGTCCGGAGTCCGGGTCTCATCTTTGGTATAATTCACCCCTCCACTTT.

This clone has more than one count but fewer than ten. This chain uses TRBV28 with TRBJ1-4, with TRBD1 identical over 7 bases. The CDR3 totals 14 residues. CDR1 is MDHEN and CDR2 is SYDVKM in the germline V gene. Trimming at V came to 6 bases and at J to 4 bases, leaving 5 bases not matched to a gene. DNA for the CDR3: TGTGCCAGCAGCCCGGGACAGTATAATGAAAAACTGTTTTTT. Translating it yields CASSPGQYNEKLFF.

The V call is TRBV28, the J call TRBJ2-7; 8 bases are shared with TRBD1. Germline CDR1 is MDHEN and CDR2 is SYDVKM. The CDR3 is 11 residues long. The junction had 4 bases not matched to a gene; V was cut back by 10 bases and J by 5 bases. This CDR3 reads CANGQGDEQYF. As DNA, the CDR3 is TGTGCCAACGGACAGGGTGACGAGCAGTACTTC.

V and J are TRBV18 and TRBJ1-1; D unresolved. The CDR3 sequence is 13 residues long. Trimming took 6 bases from V and 3 from J, leaving 11 bases between them. CDR1 KGHSH and CDR2 LQKENI come from the germline V gene. The CDR3 region has the DNA TGTGCCAGCTCGGAGGGCCAGGACACTGAAGCTTTCTTT. Protein product: CASSEGQDTEAFF.